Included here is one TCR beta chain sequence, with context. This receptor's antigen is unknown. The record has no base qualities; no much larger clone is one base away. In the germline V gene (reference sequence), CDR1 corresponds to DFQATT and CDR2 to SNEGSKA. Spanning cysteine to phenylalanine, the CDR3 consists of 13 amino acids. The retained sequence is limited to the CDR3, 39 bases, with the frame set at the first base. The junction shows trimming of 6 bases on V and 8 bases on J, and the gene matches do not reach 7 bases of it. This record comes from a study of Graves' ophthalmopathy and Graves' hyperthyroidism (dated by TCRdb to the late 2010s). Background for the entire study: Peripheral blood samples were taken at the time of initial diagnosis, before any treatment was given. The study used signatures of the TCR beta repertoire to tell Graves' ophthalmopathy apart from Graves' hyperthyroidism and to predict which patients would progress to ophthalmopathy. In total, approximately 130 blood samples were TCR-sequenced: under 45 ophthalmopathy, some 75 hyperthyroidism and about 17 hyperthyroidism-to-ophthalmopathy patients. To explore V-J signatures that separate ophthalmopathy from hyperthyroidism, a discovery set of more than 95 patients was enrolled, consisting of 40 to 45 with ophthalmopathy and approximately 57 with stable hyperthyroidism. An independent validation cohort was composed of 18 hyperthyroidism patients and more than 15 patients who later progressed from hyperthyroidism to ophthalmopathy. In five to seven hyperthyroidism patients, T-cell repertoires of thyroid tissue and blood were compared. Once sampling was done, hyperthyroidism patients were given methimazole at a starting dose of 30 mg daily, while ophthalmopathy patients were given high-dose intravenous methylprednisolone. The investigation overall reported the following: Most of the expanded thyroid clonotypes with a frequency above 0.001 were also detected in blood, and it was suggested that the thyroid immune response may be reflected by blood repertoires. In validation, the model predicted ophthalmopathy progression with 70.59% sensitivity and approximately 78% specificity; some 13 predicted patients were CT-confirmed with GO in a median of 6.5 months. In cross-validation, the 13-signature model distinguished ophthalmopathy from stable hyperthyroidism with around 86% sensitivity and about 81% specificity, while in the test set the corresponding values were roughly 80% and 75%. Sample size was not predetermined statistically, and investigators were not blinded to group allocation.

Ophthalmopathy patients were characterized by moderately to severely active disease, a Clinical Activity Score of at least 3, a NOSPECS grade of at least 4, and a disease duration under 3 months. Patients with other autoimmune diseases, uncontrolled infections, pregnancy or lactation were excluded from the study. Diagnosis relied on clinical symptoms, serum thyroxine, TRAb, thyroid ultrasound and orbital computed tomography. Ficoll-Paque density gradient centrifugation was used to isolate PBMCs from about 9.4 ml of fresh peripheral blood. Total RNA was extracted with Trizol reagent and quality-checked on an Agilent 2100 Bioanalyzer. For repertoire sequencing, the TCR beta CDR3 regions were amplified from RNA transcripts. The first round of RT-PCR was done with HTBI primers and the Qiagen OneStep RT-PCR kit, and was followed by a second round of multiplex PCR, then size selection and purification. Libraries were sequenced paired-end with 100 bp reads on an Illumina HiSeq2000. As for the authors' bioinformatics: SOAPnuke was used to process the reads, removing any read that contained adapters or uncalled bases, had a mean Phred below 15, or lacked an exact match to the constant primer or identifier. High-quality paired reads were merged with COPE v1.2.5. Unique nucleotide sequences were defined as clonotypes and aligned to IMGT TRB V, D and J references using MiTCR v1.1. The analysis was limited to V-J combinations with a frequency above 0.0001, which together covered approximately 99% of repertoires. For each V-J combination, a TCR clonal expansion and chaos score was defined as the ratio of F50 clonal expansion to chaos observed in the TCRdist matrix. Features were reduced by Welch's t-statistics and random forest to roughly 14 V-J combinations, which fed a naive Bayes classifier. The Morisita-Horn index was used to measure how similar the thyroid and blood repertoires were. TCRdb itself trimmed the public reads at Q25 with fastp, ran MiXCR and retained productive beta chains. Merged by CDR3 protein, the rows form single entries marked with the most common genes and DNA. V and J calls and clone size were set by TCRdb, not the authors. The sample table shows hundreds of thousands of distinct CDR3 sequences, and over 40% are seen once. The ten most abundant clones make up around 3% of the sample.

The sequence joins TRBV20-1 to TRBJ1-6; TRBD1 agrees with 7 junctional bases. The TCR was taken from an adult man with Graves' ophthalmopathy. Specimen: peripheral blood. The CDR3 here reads CSATGTDDSPLHF. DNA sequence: TGCAGTGCCACGGGGACAGATGATTCACCCCTCCACTTT.